This T cell receptor (beta chain) was profiled in a study of CD8+ T cells in alopecia areata. CDR3 length equals 16 residues. Germline V gene data show CDR1 as SGHDN and CDR2 as FVKESK. V lost 4 bases and J lost 0; bases outside the gene matches: 4. Described treatment: oral pan-JAK inhibitor, 5-10 mg twice daily. cDNA serving as the sequencing template came from extracted, reverse transcribed RNA. This table comes from immunoSEQ multiplex PCR, and its TCRdb copy is limited to in-frame clones, with some not included. The sample has about 87,000 clones, 60% to 80% seen once. The sequence came from a human donor with alopecia areata. Sequenced here: CD8+ T cells sorted from blood, sampled at week 44, from a patient treated with tofacitinib. The chain joins TRBV14 to TRBJ2-5; 11 nucleotides line up with TRBD2. Written as DNA, the CDR3 is TGTGCCAGCAGCCTCGCTAGCGGGGGGAACCAAGAGACCCAGTACTTC. Translation: CASSLASGGNQETQYF.